This T cell receptor (beta chain) was documented in a study of post-analysis software for immune sequencing data. In the study overall: Patients with relapsing-remitting, secondary progressive and progressive-relapsing multiple sclerosis courses were all represented.

Every TCR beta cDNA library bore unique molecular identifiers. TCRdb re-called the PCR reads through MiXCR, storing one row per CDR3 protein. This table holds hundreds of thousands of distinct CDR3 sequences, less than 35% found once. This clonotype came up a few times. The sample taken for sequencing was blood. This TCR was sampled from a girl aged 10-17 years with multiple sclerosis.

CDR3 nucleotides: TGCAGCGTTGAAGGGGTGTCAGGGGTTAACAATGAGCAGTTCTTC. It codes for CSVEGVSGVNNEQFF. The genes are TRBV29-1 and TRBJ2-1, with a possible D match to TRBD1 (6 bases). Looked up from germline, CDR1 is SQVTM and CDR2 is ANQGSEA. V dropped 1 base and J dropped 5 bases, with 15 bases sitting between them. There are 15 residues in the CDR3.